These T cell receptor beta chains were read from a single sample in a study of PD-1 blockade in mismatch repair-deficient tumors. The antigens these receptors bind are not known. Clones were sequenced by immunoSEQ multiplex PCR, and TCRdb holds only the in-frame ones, with some missing. The data hold roughly 14,000 clones, with 80% to 85% observed a single time. The starting material was cells cultured in vitro, obtained from a patient treated with pembrolizumab. The source is an adult with mismatch repair-deficient cancer. Both conserved end residues are part of each CDR3. The order of the fields is V gene, clone size, J gene, D gene, CDR3 protein, CDR3 DNA. The D gene is left open where the match is weak. A clone size is listed for some rows: how often the clone was seen (once, few, many), or a class if it is expanded.

>TRBV5-1|NA|TRBJ2-1|NA
CASSGGLGAGSSYNEQFF
TGCGCCAGCAGCGGGGGATTAGGAGCGGGTAGCTCCTACAATGAGCAGTTCTTC
>TRBV5-1|once|TRBJ2-1|NA
CASSLTAGSYNEQFF
TGCGCCAGCAGCTTGACGGCGGGATCCTACAATGAGCAGTTCTTC
>TRBV6-5|NA|TRBJ1-2|NA
CASSLKRNYGYTF
TGTGCCAGCAGCCTGAAGCGAAACTATGGCTACACCTTC
>TRBV5-1|NA|TRBJ2-5|TRBD2
CASSFLLAGGPGETQYF
TGCGCCAGCAGCTTCTTACTAGCGGGAGGGCCGGGGGAGACCCAGTACTTC
>TRBV15|NA|TRBJ1-2|TRBD1
CATSRDSTGGYGYTF
TGTGCCACCAGCAGAGATAGTACAGGGGGCTATGGCTACACCTTC
>TRBV27|NA|TRBJ1-1|TRBD1
CASSRERQGVTEAFF
TGTGCCAGCAGCCGCGAACGACAGGGGGTGACTGAAGCTTTCTTT
>TRBV7-8|NA|TRBJ1-2|NA
CASSLFGSGTTPPAGYTF
TGTGCAAGCAGCTTATTCGGTTCAGGGACCACTCCTCCCGCTGGCTACACCTTC
>TRBV7-3|NA|TRBJ2-3|TRBD2
CASSLTGKTSTQYF
TGTGCCAGCAGCTTAACGGGTAAGACTAGCACCCAGTATTTT
>TRBV6-6|NA|TRBJ1-2|TRBD1
CASSGHRGLVYGYTF
TGTGCCAGCAGTGGACACAGGGGACTGGTCTATGGCTACACCTTC
>TRBV6-5|NA|TRBJ2-7|NA
CASSYSPVSQSYEQYF
TGTGCCAGCAGTTACTCACCCGTATCCCAATCCTACGAGCAGTACTTC
>TRBV21-1|NA|TRBJ2-1|NA
CASSRGQGANEQFF
TGTGCCAGCAGTCGGGGACAGGGGGCGAATGAGCAGTTCTTC
>TRBV7-9|few|TRBJ1-3|NA
CASSLTQGLANTIYF
TGTGCCAGCAGCTTAACCCAGGGGTTAGCAAACACCATATATTTT
>TRBV29-1|few|TRBJ1-2|NA
CSVAGVNYGYTF
TGCAGCGTTGCAGGGGTGAACTATGGCTACACCTTC
>TRBV5-4|NA|TRBJ2-7|TRBD2
CASSSGQRESREQYF
TGTGCCAGCAGCTCTGGCCAGCGGGAGTCTCGCGAGCAGTACTTC
>TRBV9|NA|TRBJ2-7|TRBD1
CASSVDQGGTGPEEQYF
TGTGCCAGCAGCGTAGATCAGGGTGGGACAGGGCCGGAGGAGCAGTACTTC
>TRBV9|NA|TRBJ2-1|NA
CASSLRARGNNEQFF
TGTGCCAGCAGTCTACGGGCCCGGGGGAACAATGAGCAGTTCTTC
>TRBV25-1|NA|TRBJ1-2|NA
CASSESVGYTF
TGTGCCAGCAGTGAAAGTGTCGGCTACACCTTC
>TRBV27|NA|TRBJ2-7|NA
CASSLTGSSYEQYF
TGTGCCAGCAGCCTGACTGGTAGCTCCTACGAGCAGTACTTC
>TRBV9|medium-sized|TRBJ2-7|TRBD1
CASSQGTGFDEQYF
TGTGCCAGCAGCCAGGGGACAGGGTTCGACGAGCAGTACTTC
>TRBV4-2|once|TRBJ2-1|TRBD2
CASSQETSGSYEQFF
TGTGCCAGCAGCCAAGAGACTAGCGGGAGCTATGAGCAGTTCTTC
>TRBV30|NA|TRBJ2-7|NA
CAWSWTAREQYF
TGTGCCTGGAGTTGGACCGCGCGGGAGCAGTACTTC
>TRBV7-8|NA|TRBJ2-5|NA
CASSLDPGLETQYF
TGTGCCAGCAGCTTAGATCCAGGGTTGGAGACCCAGTACTTC
>TRBV28|NA|TRBJ2-3|TRBD2
CASKIISGGTDTQYF
TGTGCCAGCAAGATAATTAGCGGGGGCACAGATACGCAGTATTTT
>TRBV6-1|NA|TRBJ1-5|NA
CASSEGQGPYSNQPQHF
TGTGCCAGCAGTGAGGGGCAGGGGCCATATAGCAATCAGCCCCAGCATTTT
>TRBV7-9|NA|TRBJ2-1|TRBD2
CASSFKREGPGAEQFF
TGTGCCAGCAGCTTCAAGCGGGAGGGCCCCGGGGCTGAGCAGTTCTTC
>TRBV6-5|NA|TRBJ1-1|TRBD1
CASSLDRGGVTEAFF
TGTGCCAGCAGCCTAGACAGGGGAGGCGTCACTGAAGCTTTCTTT
>TRBV7-7|once|TRBJ2-7|TRBD2
CASSLAGGYEQYF
TGTGCCAGCAGCTTAGCGGGAGGGTACGAGCAGTACTTC
>TRBV6-5|NA|TRBJ1-5|NA
CASSRNQPQHF
TGTGCCAGCAGTCGGAATCAGCCCCAGCATTTT
>TRBV27|NA|TRBJ2-7|NA
CASSLSGPLSYEQYF
TGTGCCAGCAGTTTATCGGGTCCGCTTTCCTACGAGCAGTACTTC
>TRBV27|NA|TRBJ2-7|TRBD2
CASSWGAGGNEQYF
TGTGCCAGCAGTTGGGGTGCGGGAGGCAACGAGCAGTACTTC
>TRBV7-9|NA|TRBJ1-2|NA
CASSQASYGYTF
TGTGCCAGCAGCCAAGCCTCCTATGGCTACACCTTC
>TRBV23-1|once|TRBJ1-2|NA
CASSQFPSTGGGYGYTF
TGCGCCAGCAGTCAATTTCCCTCCACGGGGGGGGGCTATGGCTACACCTTC
>TRBV5-4|NA|TRBJ2-1|NA
CASSLGQNSYNEQFF
TGTGCCAGCAGCTTGGGACAGAACTCCTACAATGAGCAGTTCTTC
>TRBV7-2|NA|TRBJ1-2|TRBD1
CASSASGQGYGYTF
TGTGCCAGCAGCGCATCTGGACAGGGCTATGGCTACACCTTC
>TRBV5-4|NA|TRBJ2-3|NA
CASSLKLTDTQYF
TGTGCCAGCAGCTTGAAATTGACAGATACGCAGTATTTT
>TRBV7-9|NA|TRBJ2-7|TRBD2
CASSAPGRDEQYF
TGTGCCAGCAGCGCCCCGGGGAGGGACGAGCAGTACTTC
>TRBV19|NA|TRBJ2-5|TRBD2
CASRALAGVETQYF
TGTGCCAGTAGGGCACTAGCGGGAGTAGAGACCCAGTACTTC
>TRBV5-1|NA|TRBJ1-2|NA
CASSLSAGAYGYTF
TGCGCCAGCAGCTTATCCGCAGGGGCCTATGGCTACACCTTC
>TRBV29-1|NA|TRBJ1-3|NA
CSGGPRDTIYF
TGCAGCGGCGGACCGAGAGACACCATATATTTT
>TRBV19|NA|TRBJ2-7|TRBD1
CASSVGGGEQYF
TGTGCCAGTAGTGTAGGGGGCGGCGAGCAGTACTTC
>TRBV5-4|NA|TRBJ1-6|TRBD1
CASSFNSRTGESPLHF
TGTGCCAGCAGTTTTAACTCCCGGACAGGGGAATCACCCCTCCACTTT
>TRBV11-1|NA|TRBJ1-2|NA
CASSAQGPQTYGYTF
TGTGCCAGCAGCGCCCAGGGCCCTCAGACGTATGGCTACACCTTC
>TRBV11-2|NA|TRBJ1-5|NA
CASSRTGFNQPQHF
TGTGCCAGCAGCCGTACAGGGTTTAATCAGCCCCAGCATTTT
>TRBV2|NA|TRBJ2-3|NA
CASSLFADTQYF
TGTGCCAGCAGTCTTTTCGCAGATACGCAGTATTTT
>TRBV4-2|NA|TRBJ2-1|NA
CASSQALANNEQFF
TGTGCCAGCAGCCAAGCTCTAGCGAACAATGAGCAGTTCTTC
>TRBV6-1|NA|TRBJ1-2|TRBD1
CASSEGGQPYGYTF
TGTGCCAGCAGTGAAGGGGGACAGCCCTATGGCTACACCTTC
>TRBV6-5|NA|TRBJ1-3|NA
CASSREGSGNTIYF
TGTGCCAGCAGTCGTGAGGGCTCTGGAAACACCATATATTTT
>TRBV30|once|TRBJ1-2|NA
CAWSGPALSYGYTF
TGTGCCTGGAGTGGCCCAGCACTAAGCTATGGCTACACCTTC
>TRBV12-5|NA|TRBJ1-2|NA
CASDREGNGYTF
TGTGCTAGTGACAGAGAAGGAAATGGCTACACCTTC
>TRBV10-3|few|TRBJ1-5|NA
CAISELNAPNQPQHF
TGTGCCATCAGTGAGCTGAATGCGCCCAATCAGCCCCAGCATTTT
>TRBV7-9|NA|TRBJ2-1|TRBD2
CASSLALAGVYNEQFF
TGTGCCAGCAGCTTAGCGCTAGCGGGGGTCTACAATGAGCAGTTCTTC
>TRBV11-2|NA|TRBJ2-5|TRBD2
CASSSGLAGRTQYF
TGTGCCAGCAGCTCCGGACTAGCGGGTAGGACCCAGTACTTC
>TRBV27|NA|TRBJ2-7|TRBD2
CASSPSGSPYEQYF
TGTGCCAGCAGTCCGAGCGGGAGTCCCTACGAGCAGTACTTC
>TRBV7-3|NA|TRBJ1-1|NA
CASRSGRANTEAFF
TGTGCCAGCAGGTCGGGACGTGCGAACACTGAAGCTTTCTTT
>TRBV27|NA|TRBJ1-1|NA
CASSFAGYTEAFF
TGTGCCAGCAGTTTCGCTGGGTACACTGAAGCTTTCTTT
>TRBV10-1|NA|TRBJ2-3|NA
CASSDLGGYTDTQYF
TGCGCCAGCAGTGATTTAGGGGGTTACACAGATACGCAGTATTTT